These 8 T cell receptor beta chains were sequenced from one sample in a study of shared clonotypes between healthy human individuals. Profiled with immunoSEQ multiplex PCR; TCRdb holds only in-frame clones, not every one. The sample lists a few million clones; 93% were seen once. Sequenced input: naive CD4+ T cells from PBMCs. This sample's subset: CD45RA+ positively selected. The receptor source for this set is a man aged 18-30 years in good health. Some clones in this sample may be carry-over from other donors' samples.

This clone appeared a single time. This chain connects TRBV7-9 to TRBJ2-3; the match to TRBD1 covers 8 bases. This CDR3 has 17 residues. CDR1 is SEHNR and CDR2 is FQNEAQ in the germline V gene (reference sequence). The ends lost 3 bases at V and 6 bases at J; junction bases unmatched: 14. The CDR3 here is CASSFGGRGPKGDTQYF. The CDR3 DNA follows: TGTGCCAGCAGCTTCGGTGGCAGGGGGCCGAAAGGTGATACGCAGTATTTT.

This clone was seen only a few times. The J gene is TRBJ1-1, the V gene TRBV6-1; tentative D call: TRBD1 (5 bases). CDR3 length: 13 amino acids. Germline V gene sequence: CDR1 MNHNS, CDR2 SASEGT. V lost 3 bases, J lost 11 bases, and 16 bases lay in between. The CDR3 nucleotides are TGTGCCAGCAGTGACAGGGCAAGACTTGCCGCTTTCTTT. Amino acid sequence: CASSDRARLAAFF.

The chain combines TRBV7-9 with TRBJ2-1; perhaps D is TRBD1 or TRBD2 (6 bases each). V gave up 5 bases and J gave up 3 bases, with 17 bases separating them. Germline CDR1 SEHNR, CDR2 FQNEAQ (reference sequence). The CDR3 is 16 residues long. The CDR3 here is CASSAPVGGLYNEQFF. In nucleotides, the CDR3 is TGTGCCAGCAGCGCGCCGGTGGGGGGCCTCTACAATGAGCAGTTCTTC.

This chain joins TRBV6-1 and TRBJ1-5, with TRBD1 as a possible D gene (6 bases). From germline, CDR1 is MNHNS and CDR2 SASEGT. V was shortened by 5 bases and J by 9 bases, with 14 bases between the two germline ends. CDR3 length equals 13 residues. The CDR3 DNA is TGTGCCAGCAGTACACAGGGCAGGGGGCCCCAGCATTTT. Translating it yields CASSTQGRGPQHF.

This chain links TRBV28 with TRBJ2-4; D is unclear. CDR3 length: 13 residues. CDR1 MDHEN and CDR2 SYDVKM come from the germline V gene. Trimming took off 7 bases at V and 1 base at J, with 8 bases between the two ends. The CDR3 sequence: CASMRLAKNIQYF. The CDR3 DNA reads TGTGCCAGCATGAGATTGGCCAAAAACATTCAGTACTTC.

The CDR3 here is CASSVDSPDTQYF. For the CDR3, the DNA is TGCGCCAGCAGCGTGGACAGTCCAGATACGCAGTATTTT. The chain is built from TRBV5-1 and TRBJ2-3; D may be TRBD1 (6 bases). Trimming took 4 bases from V and 4 from J, leaving 10 bases between them. CDR1 is SGHRS and CDR2 is YFSETQ in the germline V gene. This CDR3 is 13 amino acids long.

The chain is built from TRBV5-1 and TRBJ2-6; no firm D call. Trimming pared 6 bases from V and 0 bases from J, leaving 10 bases between. The CDR3 is 15 residues long. CDR1 and CDR2 (germline): SGHRS, YFSETQ. Here the CDR3 reads CASKPRSSGANVLTF. In nucleotides, the CDR3 is TGCGCCAGCAAACCCAGGAGCTCTGGGGCCAACGTCCTGACTTTC.

V usage is TRBV10-1 and J usage is TRBJ2-3, with a weak D call TRBD1 (6 bases). The CDR3 contains 14 residues. Trimming stripped 5 bases from V and 5 bases from J, with 14 bases between. The V gene's germline CDR1 is WNHNN and CDR2 SYGVQD (reference sequence). The CDR3 spells CASSFTGSGDTQYF. In nucleotides, the CDR3 is TGCGCCAGCAGTTTCACAGGGTCTGGAGATACGCAGTATTTT.